These T cell receptor beta chains were read from a single sample in a study of CD8 T cells in ankylosing spondylitis. TCRdb re-called the 5' RACE reads with MiXCR, one entry per CDR3 protein. This table has approximately 440,000 distinct CDR3 sequences, about a sixth appearing once. The sample consisted of blood, either unsorted or a sorted T cell fraction (not recorded which). Receptors originate from a male donor with ankylosing spondylitis. Both conserved end residues are part of each CDR3. Fields, in order: CDR3 DNA, CDR3 protein, clone size, J gene, D gene, V gene. The D gene is left open where the match is weak. Clone size is stated in some rows and not others, as once, few, many or a class when expanded.

CDR3 DNA: TGTGCCAGCAGTGTCGGCCACCCGGGGAATGAGCAGTTCTTC
CDR3 protein: CASSVGHPGNEQFF
clone size: many
J gene: TRBJ2-1
D gene: .
V gene: TRBV12-3/TRBV12-4

CDR3 DNA: TGCAGCGTTGTTAGCAGGGAGAGGTACGAGCAGTACTTC
CDR3 protein: CSVVSRERYEQYF
clone size: many
J gene: TRBJ2-7
D gene: .
V gene: TRBV29-1

CDR3 DNA: TGCGCCAGCAGTGAAAGGCGACTGCAGACTAATGAAAAACTGTTTTTT
CDR3 protein: CASSERRLQTNEKLFF
clone size: .
J gene: TRBJ1-4
D gene: .
V gene: TRBV10-2

CDR3 DNA: TGTGCCAGCAGCTCGAACCCGGGACAGTCCGAAACCGGGGAGCTGTTTTTT
CDR3 protein: CASSSNPGQSETGELFF
clone size: .
J gene: TRBJ2-2
D gene: TRBD1
V gene: TRBV7-8

CDR3 DNA: TGTGCCAGCAGCAGCTGGACCCTCGACAGGGGGAAAGCTAACTATGGCTACACCTTC
CDR3 protein: CASSSWTLDRGKANYGYTF
clone size: few
J gene: TRBJ1-2
D gene: TRBD1
V gene: TRBV5-6

CDR3 DNA: TGTGCCAGCAGCGTACAGCCGTACAATGAGCAGTTCTTC
CDR3 protein: CASSVQPYNEQFF
clone size: few
J gene: TRBJ2-1
D gene: .
V gene: TRBV9

CDR3 DNA: TGTGCCAGCAGTGAAGGACAGGGAGGAGGCAATCAGCCCCAGCATTTT
CDR3 protein: CASSEGQGGGNQPQHF
clone size: .
J gene: TRBJ1-5
D gene: TRBD1
V gene: TRBV6-1

CDR3 DNA: TGCAGTGCTAGAGTTGTTAGCGGGAGGGGAAACACCGGGGAGCTGTTTTTT
CDR3 protein: CSARVVSGRGNTGELFF
clone size: .
J gene: TRBJ2-2
D gene: TRBD2
V gene: TRBV20-1

CDR3 DNA: TGTGCCAGCAGCTCATGGGAAGGGACAGGTTATTACGGCAATCAGCCCCAGCATTTT
CDR3 protein: CASSSWEGTGYYGNQPQHF
clone size: many
J gene: TRBJ1-5
D gene: TRBD1
V gene: TRBV7-8

CDR3 DNA: TGTGCCAGCAGTGCTTCCGGGGAGCTGTTTTTT
CDR3 protein: CASSASGELFF
clone size: .
J gene: TRBJ2-2
D gene: .
V gene: TRBV2